This record covers a single TCR beta chain. Its antigen remains unidentified. This specimen comes from a study of T cell responses to AZD1222 COVID-19 vaccine. Overall study: Timing groups of about 4 and about 12 weeks for second doses were pooled.

Whole-study results and caveats: Researchers report vaccine-associated CD4 TCRs spanning spike, with dominance at 160-218 and 743-854. After two AZD1222 doses, spike-specific TCR breadth and depth rose versus day 0. Repertoires were sampled only after the peak T cell response.

TCRdb keeps only in-frame clones here, not all; method: immunoSEQ multiplex PCR. The sample holds 100,000 to 150,000 clones, 89% seen once. The clonotype originates from an adult in good health. The sequences come from peripheral blood, collected on day 0 of AZD1222 vaccination.

The CDR3: CASSRRTPGRETQYF. CDR3 nucleotides: TGTGCCAGCAGCCGCCGGACCCCGGGACGAGAGACCCAGTACTTC. The rearrangement joins TRBV7-2 to TRBJ2-5, with D possibly called TRBD1 or TRBD2 (5 bases each). V lost 5 bases, J lost 4 bases, and 17 bases lay in between. The length of the CDR3 is 15 residues. Germline values: CDR1 SGHTA, CDR2 FQGNSA. Complete variable domain (other parts from reference TRBV7-2 and TRBJ2-5): GAGVSQSPSNKVTEKGKDVELRCDPISGHTALYWYRQSLGQGLEFLIYFQGNSAPDKSGLPSDRFSAERTGGSVSTLTIQRTQQEDSAVYLCASSRRTPGRETQYFGPGTRLLVL.